This passage covers 31 T cell receptor beta chains from one sample sequenced in a study of T-cell memory formation after mild COVID-19. TCRdb redid the calling of the 5' RACE reads with MiXCR, one entry per CDR3 protein. The sample lists over 35,000 distinct CDR3 sequences; roughly 9.8% were seen once. Sample: PBMCs or a T cell subset sorted from them (not recorded which). Every receptor here comes from an adult woman who had mild COVID-19 (a few samples of this study predate the infection). Cell type and time point are not known.

The chain is built from TRBV2 and TRBJ2-1, with D perhaps given as TRBD1 or TRBD2 (5 bases each). CDR1 and CDR2 (germline): SNHLY, FYNNEI. The length of the CDR3 is 17 residues. Trimming stripped 6 bases from V and 3 bases from J, with 21 bases between. The DNA for the CDR3 is TGTGCCAGCAGCAGATCCCGGGACCAAGTCTTCTACAATGAGCAGTTCTTC. Amino acid sequence: CASSRSRDQVFYNEQFF.

There are a few counts of this clonotype. CDR3 region: CASSLGGRGGRPYNEQFF. The CDR3 DNA sequence: TGTGCCAGCAGCTTAGGAGGACGAGGAGGGCGGCCCTACAATGAGCAGTTCTTC. V is TRBV11-1 and J is TRBJ2-1; maybe TRBD2 (6 bases). Germline CDR1 is SGHAT and CDR2 is FQDESV (reference sequence). The CDR3 has 18 residues. The germline V and J ends were trimmed by 1 base and 2 bases, with 18 bases remaining between them.

V and J are TRBV7-2 and TRBJ1-2; 8 nucleotides align to TRBD1. CDR1 and CDR2 (germline): SGHTA, FQGNSA. There are 16 residues in the CDR3. J lost 3 bases, V lost 5 bases, and 11 bases had no gene match. The CDR3 here is CASSLATGQGDYGYTF. The CDR3, as DNA: TGTGCCAGCAGCCTTGCGACCGGACAGGGAGACTATGGCTACACCTTC.

This clonotype was counted at least ten times. V is TRBV4-1 and J is TRBJ1-2; D call uncertain. V dropped 0 bases and J dropped 7 bases, with 21 bases sitting between them. This CDR3 comprises 17 residues. Germline V CDR1 and CDR2: MGHRA, YSYEKL. CDR3 DNA: TGCGCCAGCAGCCAAGACCTTTCGCCTGCCAGTTGGGGTGGCTACACCTTC. Its translation is CASSQDLSPASWGGYTF.

This clonotype was detected only a few times. This chain uses TRBV14 with TRBJ2-7; TRBD1 aligns across 8 bases. Germline loops: CDR1 SGHDN, CDR2 FVKESK. With 4 bases clipped from V and 1 base from J, the junction kept 9 bases outside the gene matches. This CDR3 region has 16 residues. Here the CDR3 reads CASSRYRGRSSYEQYF. DNA for the CDR3: TGTGCCAGCAGCCGTTACAGGGGGAGATCATCCTACGAGCAGTACTTC.

This clonotype has a count of ten or more. The chain employs TRBV12-3 or TRBV12-4 and TRBJ2-7; 9 bases agree with TRBD1. The J segment lost 7 bases and the V segment lost 5 bases, leaving 18 bases of the junction unmatched. This CDR3 is built from 17 residues. The CDR3: CASSLPRGTGKTDEQYF. The DNA of the CDR3 is TGTGCCAGCAGTCTGCCTCGGGGGACAGGGAAAACCGATGAGCAGTACTTC.

The J gene is TRBJ2-1, the V gene TRBV7-3; 14 positions match TRBD2. Germline CDR1 is SGHTA and CDR2 is FQGTGA. This CDR3 has 15 amino acids. J was trimmed by 9 bases and V by 4 bases; bases with no gene match: 5. CDR3 nucleotides: TGTGCCAGCAGCTCGGGACTAGCGGGAGTACCTGAGCAGTTCTTC. Its translation: CASSSGLAGVPEQFF. Together with reference TRBV7-3 and TRBJ2-1, the CDR3 gives the full variable domain: GAGVSQTPSNKVTEKGKYVELRCDPISGHTALYWYRQSLGQGPEFLIYFQGTGAADDSGLPNDRFFAVRPEGSVSTLKIQRTERGDSAVYLCASSSGLAGVPEQFFGPGTRLTVL.

This clonotype was counted between two and nine times. This chain joins TRBV7-3 and TRBJ1-2, with a weak D call TRBD1 (5 bases). The CDR3 is made up of 14 amino acids. Germline V gene sequence: CDR1 SGHTA, CDR2 FQGTGA. Trimming stripped 1 base from V and 4 bases from J, with 10 bases between. CDR3 bases: TGTGCCAGCAGCTTAAGTCGGGACGGCTATGGCTACACCTTC. Encoded protein: CASSLSRDGYGYTF.

This clonotype was detected only a few times. The chain carries TRBV30 and TRBJ1-1; D call uncertain. Germline V gene data show CDR1 as GTSNPN and CDR2 as SVGIG (reference sequence). Trimming removed 2 bases at V and 6 bases at J, with 16 bases between. There are 14 residues in the CDR3. CDR3 in DNA: TGTGCCTGGAGTAAGTCAACCGTTAGCGCTGAAGCTTTCTTT. It translates to CAWSKSTVSAEAFF.

The sample holds a few counts of this clonotype. V usage is TRBV19 and J usage is TRBJ2-1, with 10 bases fitting TRBD1. The CDR3 has 17 residues. V gave up 2 bases and J gave up 6 bases; unmatched junction bases: 10. Germline CDR1 reads LNHDA; CDR2 reads SQIVND (reference sequence). In DNA form, the CDR3 reads TGTGCCAGTAGTATAAGACAGGGGGCAGTTCGTTCCAATGAGCAGTTCTTC. This encodes CASSIRQGAVRSNEQFF.

The sample holds many counts of this clonotype. V is TRBV6-6 and J is TRBJ2-7; D not resolved. V was shortened by 6 bases and J by 0 bases, with 18 bases between the two germline ends. The CDR3 contains 16 residues. From germline, CDR1 is MNHNY and CDR2 SVGAGI (reference sequence). In DNA form, the CDR3 reads TGTGCCAGCAGCCAGCCCCTCGTGGGCTACTCCTACGAGCAGTACTTC. Its translation is CASSQPLVGYSYEQYF.

This clonotype appeared a few times. The gene calls are TRBV5-1 and TRBJ1-1; D call uncertain. The CDR3 has 15 residues. Germline V gene sequence: CDR1 SGHRS, CDR2 YFSETQ. Trimming stripped 0 bases from V and 1 base from J, with 10 bases between. DNA of the CDR3: TGCGCCAGCAGCTTGGTCTCTACCCCGAACACTGAAGCTTTCTTT. This gives the protein CASSLVSTPNTEAFF.

This clonotype has at least ten counts. The genes are TRBV7-2 and TRBJ2-7; 11 bases match TRBD2. The CDR3 contains 15 residues. The junction had 2 bases not matched to a gene; V was cut back by 1 base and J by 3 bases. Germline values: CDR1 SGHTA, CDR2 FQGNSA. CDR3 coding DNA: TGTGCCAGCAGCTTAGGGGGGACTAGCGGCTACGAGCAGTACTTC. Translating it yields CASSLGGTSGYEQYF.

This chain joins TRBV6-7 and TRBJ2-1; 9 nucleotides match TRBD2. TRBV6-7 is classed as an ORF, of uncertain function. The V gene end was trimmed by 6 bases and the J gene end by 7 bases; junction bases not matched to a gene: 7. This CDR3 spans 14 amino acids. The CDR3 sequence is CASSVAGVSNEQFF. In nucleotides, the CDR3 is TGTGCCAGCAGCGTAGCGGGAGTTAGTAATGAGCAGTTCTTC.

This clonotype was found a few times. The CDR3 loop reads CASSFEISGANVLTF. CDR3 nucleotide sequence: TGTGCCAGCAGCTTTGAAATCTCTGGGGCCAACGTCCTGACTTTC. This chain connects TRBV5-5 to TRBJ2-6; unclear D gene. The germline CDR1 and CDR2 sequences are SGHKS and YYEKEE (reference sequence). V shed 2 bases and J shed 0 bases, with 6 bases lying between them. CDR3 length equals 15 residues.

This clonotype was recorded at least ten times. The chain recombines TRBV29-1 with TRBJ2-1; no reliable D call. Trimming shortened V by 4 bases and J by 7 bases, and 14 bases separated the two germline ends. Looked up from germline, CDR1 is SQVTM and CDR2 is ANQGSEA. The length of the CDR3 is 13 residues. The CDR3: CSVVSPRLNEQFF. The CDR3 DNA reads as TGCAGCGTTGTATCACCCAGGCTAAATGAGCAGTTCTTC.

This clonotype appeared many times. This chain connects TRBV12-3 or TRBV12-4 to TRBJ2-1, with D perhaps given as TRBD1 or TRBD2 (5 bases each). The CDR3 consists of 14 residues. Trimming pared 6 bases from V and 5 bases from J, leaving 14 bases between. The chain's CDR3 is CASSRTGDHNEQFF. The CDR3 bases are TGTGCCAGCAGCCGAACCGGGGACCACAATGAGCAGTTCTTC.

The gene calls are TRBV28 and TRBJ2-2; TRBD1 or TRBD2 may be the D gene (5 bases each). From germline, CDR1 is MDHEN and CDR2 SYDVKM. This CDR3 region has 15 residues. V lost 6 bases to trimming and J lost 3 bases, with 14 bases between them. The CDR3 reads CASRRFGGHTGELFF. The CDR3 bases are TGTGCCAGCAGGAGATTTGGGGGACACACCGGGGAGCTGTTTTTT.

This clonotype was seen a few times. J is TRBJ2-3 and V is TRBV12-5; TRBD2 aligns across 12 bases. The V gene's germline CDR1 is LGHNT and CDR2 FRNRAP. Trimming at V came to 6 bases and at J to 6 bases, leaving 10 bases not matched to a gene. This CDR3 spans 16 amino acids. In DNA form, the CDR3 reads TGTGCTAGTGGAAATCCCAGGACTAGCGGGAAGGATACGCAGTATTTT. It yields the protein CASGNPRTSGKDTQYF. The full variable domain, with the rest looked up from reference TRBV12-5 and TRBJ2-3, is DARVTQTPRHKVTEMGQEVTMRCQPILGHNTVFWYRQTMMQGLELLAYFRNRAPLDDSGMPKDRFSAEMPDATLATLKIQPSEPRDSAVYFCASGNPRTSGKDTQYFGPGTRLTVL.

Only a few counts were recorded for this clonotype. The chain links TRBV10-3 to TRBJ1-2, with D perhaps TRBD1 (6 bases). V lost 1 base and J lost 0, with 9 bases in between. CDR1 is ENHRY and CDR2 is SYGVKD in the germline V gene. CDR3 length equals 15 residues. The CDR3 coding sequence is TGTGCCATCAGTGAGTTCGGGACAACTAACTATGGCTACACCTTC. It is translated as CAISEFGTTNYGYTF.

This clonotype was counted between two and nine times. The chain joins TRBV5-1 to TRBJ1-2; tentative D call: TRBD1 (5 bases). CDR1 SGHRS and CDR2 YFSETQ come from the germline V gene. The V end was cut by 2 bases, the J end by 8 bases, with 13 bases between. This CDR3 has 13 amino acids. The CDR3 DNA reads TGCGCCAGCAGCTTAGGGCAGGGTTCGGGCTACACCTTC. It yields the protein CASSLGQGSGYTF.

Ten or more counts support this clonotype. The chain's CDR3 is CASRGRTGDISPLHF. In nucleotides, the CDR3 is TGTGCCAGCAGAGGGAGGACAGGGGATATTTCACCCCTCCACTTT. The chain has TRBV6-6 and TRBJ1-6; 9 bases agree with TRBD1. The CDR3 spans 15 residues. Per germline, CDR1 MNHNY and CDR2 SVGAGI (reference sequence). J was trimmed by 9 bases and V by 6 bases; bases with no gene match: 9.

This clonotype appeared a few times. CDR3 amino acids: CASRKQGYGYTF. The CDR3 coding sequence is TGTGCCAGCCGAAAACAGGGTTATGGCTACACCTTC. This chain uses TRBV12-3 or TRBV12-4 with TRBJ1-2; D is perhaps TRBD1 (6 bases). Trimming shortened V by 8 bases and J by 5 bases, and 12 bases separated the two germline ends. This CDR3 has 12 amino acids.

This clonotype appeared a few times. The genes are TRBV3-1 and TRBJ2-3; D is unclear. This CDR3 contains 14 residues. Trimming removed 1 base at V and 7 bases at J, with 12 bases between. Germline V CDR1 and CDR2: LGHDT, YNNKEL (reference sequence). CDR3 bases: TGTGCCAGCAGCCAAGCCGACATCTTGAATACGCAGTATTTT. Protein product: CASSQADILNTQYF.

This clonotype appeared many times. The chain links TRBV4-1 to TRBJ2-3; no definite D call. CDR1 and CDR2 from the germline V gene are MGHRA and YSYEKL. This CDR3 region has 12 residues. Trimming took 4 bases from V and 4 from J, leaving 6 bases between them. The CDR3 DNA follows: TGCGCCAGCAGCCCGCAGTCAGATACGCAGTATTTT. Translation gives CASSPQSDTQYF.

This clonotype is medium-sized within its sample. This chain links TRBV4-3 with TRBJ2-6, with D possibly TRBD2 on 5 matching bases. This CDR3 has 16 amino acids. Looked up from germline, CDR1 is LGHNA and CDR2 is YSLEER. V was shortened by 0 bases and J by 2 bases, with 8 bases between the two germline ends. The DNA for the CDR3 is TGCGCCAGCAGCCAAGACTCCGGGACTGGGGCCAACGTCCTGACTTTC. This translates into CASSQDSGTGANVLTF.

This clonotype occurred a few times. The J gene is TRBJ1-1, the V gene TRBV18; D is unresolved. The CDR3 length is 13 residues. Trimming left V 2 bases short and J 3 bases short, with 7 bases between. Germline CDR1 and CDR2: KGHSH and LQKENI. The CDR3 sequence: CASSPNIYTEAFF. In nucleotides, the CDR3 is TGTGCCAGCTCACCAAATATCTACACTGAAGCTTTCTTT.

This clonotype was detected a few times. The rearrangement uses TRBV9 and TRBJ1-5, with D unresolved. CDR1 and CDR2 from the germline V gene are SGDLS and YYNGEE. This CDR3 has 14 amino acids. V was cut by 0 bases and J by 6 bases, with 10 bases left in between. CDR3 DNA: TGTGCCAGCAGCGTAGAAGGGAAGAGTCAGCCCCAGCATTTT. Translated, it gives CASSVEGKSQPQHF.

This clonotype was recorded at least ten times. The gene calls are TRBV12-3 or TRBV12-4 and TRBJ2-5; TRBD2 aligns across 9 bases. V lost 5 bases, J lost 7 bases, and 14 bases stayed unmatched. The length of the CDR3 is 16 residues. The CDR3 DNA reads TGTGCCAGCAGTCCCGCGGGTAGCGGGAGCTTCGGGACCCAGTACTTC. Protein sequence: CASSPAGSGSFGTQYF.

J is TRBJ2-3 and V is TRBV9; 7 bases align to TRBD2. This CDR3 has 15 residues. The germline gives CDR1 SGDLS, CDR2 YYNGEE. The ends lost 3 bases at V and 5 bases at J; junction bases unmatched: 9. DNA of the CDR3: TGTGCCAGCAGCGCCTCGGGAGGCCTTGGAGATACGCAGTATTTT. Its translation is CASSASGGLGDTQYF.

The chain carries TRBV21-1 and TRBJ1-5. TRBV21-1 is listed as a pseudogene. The CDR3 runs to 15 residues. The CDR3: CASSQGGYSNQPQHF. CDR3 in DNA: TGTGCCAGCAGCCAAGGGGGTTATAGCAATCAGCCCCAGCATTTT.